Below are 17 T cell receptor beta chains sequenced from a single sample in a study of T cells in Graves' hyperthyroidism and ophthalmopathy. TCR beta CDR3 region amplification was performed from RNA transcripts. A first-round RT-PCR of the TCR CDR3 used the HTBI primer set. MiXCR, run by TCRdb on the multiplex PCR reads, gives a single entry per CDR3 protein. Of a few hundred thousand distinct CDR3 sequences in the sample, roughly 15% were seen once. The sample consisted of blood. The receptor source for this set is a woman in her thirties or forties with Graves' ophthalmopathy.

The chain has TRBV5-1 and TRBJ2-7, with D uncertain. The CDR3 consists of 13 residues. Per the germline V gene, CDR1 is SGHRS and CDR2 is YFSETQ. The V gene lost 4 bases and the J gene lost 0 bases, with 8 bases spanning the gap. Here the CDR3 reads CASSIKSSYEQYF. The CDR3 bases are TGCGCCAGCAGCATAAAGAGCTCCTACGAGCAGTACTTC. The full variable domain, rest sourced from reference TRBV5-1 and TRBJ2-7, is KAGVTQTPRYLIKTRGQQVTLSCSPISGHRSVSWYQQTPGQGLQFLFEYFSETQRNKGNFPGRFSGRQFSNSRSEMNVSTLELGDSALYLCASSIKSSYEQYFGPGTRLTVT.

This clonotype was recorded at least ten times. This chain joins TRBV27 and TRBJ1-4; 8 bases are shared with TRBD1. The CDR3 length is 16 residues. The germline V gene has CDR1 MNHEY and CDR2 SMNVEV (reference sequence). The V and J ends lost 3 bases and 8 bases, in that order; junction bases with no gene match: 11. The CDR3 nucleotides read TGTGCCAGCAGTTTTGTGGGCAGGGGGCAGGACGAAAAACTGTTTTTT. It is translated as CASSFVGRGQDEKLFF.

The DNA for the CDR3 is TGCGCCAGCAGCCCCGTTTGGACAGGGGGTATCGGGGAGCTGTTTTTT. Protein sequence: CASSPVWTGGIGELFF. The chain carries TRBV4-1 and TRBJ2-2, with TRBD1 matching over 10 bases. V shed 4 bases and J 7 bases; nucleotides not matched to a gene: 9. The CDR3 is 16 residues long. CDR1 and CDR2 (germline): MGHRA, YSYEKL.

J is TRBJ1-6 and V is TRBV6-5; the D gene is possibly TRBD1 (6 bases). The CDR3 length is 16 residues. In germline, CDR1 is MNHEY, CDR2 SVGAGI. The germline V and J ends were trimmed by 5 bases and 0 bases, with 11 bases remaining between them. CDR3 DNA: TGTGCCAGCAGTACCGACAGGAGCTCCTATAATTCACCCCTCCACTTT. This sequence encodes CASSTDRSSYNSPLHF.

The chain has TRBV29-1 and TRBJ2-5, with 9 bases fitting TRBD1. J gave up 1 base and V 7 bases, and 1 base lay outside the gene matches. The CDR3 has 12 amino acids. The V gene's germline CDR1 is SQVTM and CDR2 ANQGSEA. The CDR3 sequence: CSGGQGQETQYF. As DNA, the CDR3 is TGCAGCGGGGGACAGGGCCAAGAGACCCAGTACTTC.

Ten or more counts support this clonotype. Here the CDR3 DNA reads TGTGCCAGCAGCCAAGCAGCGGGAAATGAGCAGTTCTTC. Encoded protein: CASSQAAGNEQFF. The chain couples TRBV3-1 to TRBJ2-1; 7 bases are a match to TRBD2. Germline V gives CDR1 LGHDT, CDR2 YNNKEL (reference sequence). The CDR3 is 13 amino acids. V lost 1 base to trimming and J lost 7 bases; unmatched junction nucleotides: 1.

The rearrangement uses TRBV7-9 and TRBJ2-1, with 9 bases matching TRBD2. This CDR3 spans 14 amino acids. Unmatched junction bases numbered 5, after V lost 5 bases and J lost 6 bases. Looked up from germline, CDR1 is SEHNR and CDR2 is FQNEAQ (reference sequence). The CDR3 spells CASSPREGSNEQFF. The CDR3 DNA reads as TGTGCCAGCAGCCCGCGGGAGGGGAGCAATGAGCAGTTCTTC.

This clonotype was counted between two and nine times. CDR3 in DNA: TGTGCCAGCAGCGAAAGTTGGAGGGGGGACGGCTACGAGCAGTACTTC. Residues: CASSESWRGDGYEQYF. The chain is built from TRBV5-6 and TRBJ2-7; D is tentatively TRBD1 or TRBD2 (6 bases each). This CDR3 region has 16 residues. V lost 4 bases and J lost 3, with 20 bases in between. Per the germline V gene, CDR1 is SGHDT and CDR2 is YYEEEE.

In this sample, this clonotype turned up once. The genes are TRBV5-1 and TRBJ1-1; possibly TRBD1 for D (5 bases). V was shortened by 4 bases and J by 4 bases, with 17 bases between the two germline ends. CDR1 and CDR2 from the germline V gene are SGHRS and YFSETQ. The CDR3 sequence is 15 residues long. The CDR3, as DNA: TGCGCCAGCAGCCAATCTTCCGGGACCGGCACTGAAGCTTTCTTT. This translates into CASSQSSGTGTEAFF.

Many counts were recorded for this clonotype. V is TRBV20-1 and J is TRBJ1-1; D is unclear. Germline V lookup: CDR1 DFQATT, CDR2 SNEGSKA (reference sequence). The CDR3 length is 14 residues. V was clipped by 0 bases and J by 7 bases, with 15 bases between them. Here the CDR3 reads CSARDHYGSIEAFF. CDR3 DNA: TGCAGTGCTAGAGACCATTACGGGTCCATTGAAGCTTTCTTT.

This chain joins TRBV4-1 and TRBJ1-4; TRBD1 might be the D (6 bases). This CDR3 spans 15 amino acids. V was shortened by 6 bases and J by 5 bases, with 16 bases between the two germline ends. Germline assignment: CDR1 MGHRA and CDR2 YSYEKL. The CDR3 bases are TGCGCCAGCAGTTGGATTTGGCAGGGGAATGAAAAACTGTTTTTT. It codes for CASSWIWQGNEKLFF.

With respect to this clonotype: A read error may be the cause here, since a much bigger clone is one base away. This chain uses TRBV25-1 with TRBJ1-1; D is ambiguous. CDR1 MGHDK and CDR2 SYGVNS come from the germline V gene. The CDR3 is made up of 13 amino acids. Here the CDR3 reads CASSEFWNTGAFF. The CDR3 DNA sequence: TGTGCCAGCAGTGAATTTTGGAACACTGGAGCTTTCTTT.

This clonotype was counted many times. This sequence joins TRBV3-1 and TRBJ2-3; a possible D gene is TRBD1 (6 bases). The CDR3 extends over 14 amino acids. In germline, CDR1 is LGHDT, CDR2 YNNKEL (reference sequence). V gave up 4 bases and J gave up 1 base, with 9 bases separating them. The CDR3 loop reads CASSPYRGTDTQYF. CDR3 nucleotide sequence: TGTGCCAGCAGCCCATACAGGGGCACAGATACGCAGTATTTT.

Ten or more counts support this clonotype. V gene TRBV12-3 or TRBV12-4 combines with J gene TRBJ2-2, with D possibly being TRBD2 (5 bases). The CDR3 is made up of 16 amino acids. The V and J ends lost 5 bases and 3 bases respectively, with 16 bases between them. The DNA of the CDR3 is TGTGCCAGCAGTCCTCAAGGGAGACTCCACACCGGGGAGCTGTTTTTT. This codes for CASSPQGRLHTGELFF.

In its sample, this clonotype was seen a few times. The V and J genes are TRBV7-2 and TRBJ1-2; no reliable D call. The V and J ends lost 0 bases and 4 bases respectively, with 12 bases between them. This CDR3 is built from 15 residues. The germline V gene has CDR1 SGHTA and CDR2 FQGNSA. This CDR3 reads CASSLAIAGGYGYTF. The CDR3 region has the DNA TGTGCCAGCAGCTTAGCGATAGCCGGCGGCTATGGCTACACCTTC.

In this sample, this clonotype turned up many times. The chain uses TRBV20-1 and TRBJ1-5; weak D call: TRBD1 (6 bases). The CDR3 runs to 14 residues. Trimming cost V 6 bases and J 6 bases, with 18 bases left between them. The V gene's germline CDR1 is DFQATT and CDR2 SNEGSKA (reference sequence). Here the CDR3 DNA reads TGCAGTGCCGCCGTTGCAGGGGCGCGTCAGCCCCAGCATTTT. Amino acids: CSAAVAGARQPQHF.

This clonotype was found many times. This chain connects TRBV3-1 to TRBJ1-2; 7 bases fit TRBD1. Germline V gives CDR1 LGHDT, CDR2 YNNKEL (reference sequence). There are 16 residues in the CDR3. V lost 4 bases to trimming and J lost 0 bases; unmatched junction nucleotides: 8. In DNA form, the CDR3 reads TGTGCCAGCAGCCTATGGGACAGCTCCACTAACTATGGCTACACCTTC. Protein product: CASSLWDSSTNYGYTF.